The 5 T cell receptor beta chains below were found in one sample sequenced in a study of radiotherapy plus CTLA-4 blockade in lung cancer. Clones were sequenced by immunoSEQ multiplex PCR, and TCRdb holds only the in-frame ones, with some missing. Of about 59,000 clones in the sample, approximately 67% were seen once. The input for sequencing was peripheral blood, taken from a patient treated with radiotherapy plus ipilimumab. The receptors originated from a human donor with non-small cell lung cancer whose response to radiotherapy plus ipilimumab could not be evaluated.

The chain couples TRBV6-6 to TRBJ2-3; TRBD2 is a possible D gene (6 bases). V was trimmed by 8 bases and J by 6 bases, leaving 15 bases between them. Germline V gene sequence: CDR1 MNHNY, CDR2 SVGAGI (reference sequence). CDR3 length equals 13 residues. CDR3 in DNA: TGTGCCAGCCAACTACCGGGAGTGGATACGCAGTATTTT. The encoded protein is CASQLPGVDTQYF.

This chain connects TRBV13 to TRBJ1-2; 7 bases are shared with TRBD1. The V gene's germline CDR1 is PRHDT and CDR2 FYEKMQ (reference sequence). The CDR3 sequence is 14 residues long. The ends lost 5 bases at V and 1 base at J; junction bases unmatched: 4. The CDR3 nucleotides read TGTGCCAGCAGCGCCAGGGGGGTTAACTATGGCTACACCTTC. Its protein product is CASSARGVNYGYTF. Based on the CDR3 plus reference TRBV13 and TRBJ1-2, the full variable domain is AAGVIQSPRHLIKEKRETATLKCYPIPRHDTVYWYQQGPGQDPQFLISFYEKMQSDKGSIPDRFSAQQFSDYHSELNMSSLELGDSALYFCASSARGVNYGYTFGSGTRLTVV.

The V and J genes are TRBV9 and TRBJ2-7, with D maybe TRBD2 (6 bases). The germline V gene encodes CDR1 SGDLS and CDR2 YYNGEE. Trimming stripped 2 bases from V and 2 bases from J, with 14 bases between. The CDR3 runs to 15 residues. CDR3 residues: CASSVAGTSTYEQYF. CDR3 sequence (DNA): TGTGCCAGCAGCGTCGCCGGGACTTCGACCTACGAGCAGTACTTC.

This rearrangement joins TRBV10-3 to TRBJ1-2; no firm D call. CDR1 is ENHRY, CDR2 SYGVKD, per germline. Trimming cost V 6 bases and J 3 bases, with 14 bases left between them. This CDR3 spans 14 amino acids. For the CDR3, the DNA is TGTGCCATCAGGAACCTCGGGGATCACTATGGCTACACCTTC. It is translated as CAIRNLGDHYGYTF.

V gene TRBV7-8 combines with J gene TRBJ1-1; D gene unclear. V was pared by 5 bases and J by 3 bases, with 10 bases between. Germline V lookup: CDR1 SGHVS, CDR2 FQNEAQ. This CDR3 has 13 amino acids. As DNA, the CDR3 is TGTGCCAGCAGCCCGACGGGGTACACTGAAGCTTTCTTT. Encoded protein: CASSPTGYTEAFF.